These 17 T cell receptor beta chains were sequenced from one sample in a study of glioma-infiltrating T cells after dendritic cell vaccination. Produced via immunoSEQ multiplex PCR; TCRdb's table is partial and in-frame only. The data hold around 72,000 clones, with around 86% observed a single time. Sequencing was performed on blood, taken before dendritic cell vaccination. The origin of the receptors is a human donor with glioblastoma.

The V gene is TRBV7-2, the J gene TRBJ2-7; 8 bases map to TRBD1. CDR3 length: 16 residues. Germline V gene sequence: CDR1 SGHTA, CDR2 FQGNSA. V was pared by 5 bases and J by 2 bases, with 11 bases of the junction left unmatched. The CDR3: CASSPFTGTGAYEQYF. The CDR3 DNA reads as TGTGCCAGCAGCCCCTTCACCGGGACAGGAGCCTACGAGCAGTACTTC.

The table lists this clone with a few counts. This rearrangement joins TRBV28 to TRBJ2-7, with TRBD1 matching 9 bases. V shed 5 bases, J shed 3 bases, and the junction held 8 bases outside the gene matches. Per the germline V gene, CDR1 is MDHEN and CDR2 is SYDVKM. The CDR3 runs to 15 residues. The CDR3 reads CASSDAGTGHYEQYF. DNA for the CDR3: TGTGCCAGCAGTGACGCCGGGACAGGGCACTACGAGCAGTACTTC.

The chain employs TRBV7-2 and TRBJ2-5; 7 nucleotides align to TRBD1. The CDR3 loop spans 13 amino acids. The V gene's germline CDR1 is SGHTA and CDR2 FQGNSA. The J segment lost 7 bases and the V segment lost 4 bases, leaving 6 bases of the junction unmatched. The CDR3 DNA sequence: TGTGCCAGCAGCTCCGACAGGGAATCGACCCAGTACTTC. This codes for CASSSDRESTQYF.

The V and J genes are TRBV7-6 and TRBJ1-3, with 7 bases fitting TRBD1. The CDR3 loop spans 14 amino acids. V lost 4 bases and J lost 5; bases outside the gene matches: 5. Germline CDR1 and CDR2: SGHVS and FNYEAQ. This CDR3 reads CASSSWDSRNTIYF. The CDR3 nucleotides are TGTGCCAGCAGCTCTTGGGACAGTAGAAACACCATATATTTT.

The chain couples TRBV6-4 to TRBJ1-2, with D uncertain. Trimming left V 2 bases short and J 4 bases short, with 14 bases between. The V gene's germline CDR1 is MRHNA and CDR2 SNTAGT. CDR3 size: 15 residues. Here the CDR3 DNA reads TGTGCCAGCAGTGACCACGGTGGACTAGGCTATGGCTACACCTTC. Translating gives CASSDHGGLGYGYTF.

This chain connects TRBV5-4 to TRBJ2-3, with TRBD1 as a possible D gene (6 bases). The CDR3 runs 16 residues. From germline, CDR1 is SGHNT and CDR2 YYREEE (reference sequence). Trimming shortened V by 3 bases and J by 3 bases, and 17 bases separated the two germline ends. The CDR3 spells CASSSRWQGMTDTQYF. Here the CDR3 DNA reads TGTGCCAGCAGCTCCCGGTGGCAGGGGATGACAGATACGCAGTATTTT.

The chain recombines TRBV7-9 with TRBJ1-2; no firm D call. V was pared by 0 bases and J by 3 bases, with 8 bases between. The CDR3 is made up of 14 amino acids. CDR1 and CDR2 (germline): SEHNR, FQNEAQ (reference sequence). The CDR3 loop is CASSLAADYYGYTF. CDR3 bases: TGTGCCAGCAGCTTAGCCGCGGACTACTATGGCTACACCTTC.

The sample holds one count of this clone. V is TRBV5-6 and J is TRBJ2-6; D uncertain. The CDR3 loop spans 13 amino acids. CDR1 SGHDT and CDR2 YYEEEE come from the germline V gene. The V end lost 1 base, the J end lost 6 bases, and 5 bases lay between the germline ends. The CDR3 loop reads CASSLREANVLTF. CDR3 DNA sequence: TGTGCCAGCAGCTTGAGAGAGGCCAACGTCCTGACTTTC.

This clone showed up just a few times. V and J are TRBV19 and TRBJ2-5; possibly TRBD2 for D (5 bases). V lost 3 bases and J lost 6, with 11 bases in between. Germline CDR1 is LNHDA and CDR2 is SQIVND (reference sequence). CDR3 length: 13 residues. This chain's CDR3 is CASSIEGRKTQYF. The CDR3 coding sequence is TGTGCCAGTAGTATCGAGGGTCGGAAGACCCAGTACTTC.

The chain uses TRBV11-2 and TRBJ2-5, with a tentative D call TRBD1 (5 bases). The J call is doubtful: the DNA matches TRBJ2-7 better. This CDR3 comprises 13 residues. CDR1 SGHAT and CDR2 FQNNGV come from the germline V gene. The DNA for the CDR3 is TGTGCCAGCAGCTTGAACCAGGGAAACGAGCAGTACTTC. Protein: CASSLNQGNEQYF.

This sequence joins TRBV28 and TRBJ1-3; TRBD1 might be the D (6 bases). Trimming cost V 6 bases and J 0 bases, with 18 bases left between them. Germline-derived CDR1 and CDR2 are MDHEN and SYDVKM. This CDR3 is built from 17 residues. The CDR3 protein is CASSGTLGQSSGNTIYF. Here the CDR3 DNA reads TGTGCCAGCAGCGGAACCCTCGGACAGAGCTCTGGAAACACCATATATTTT.

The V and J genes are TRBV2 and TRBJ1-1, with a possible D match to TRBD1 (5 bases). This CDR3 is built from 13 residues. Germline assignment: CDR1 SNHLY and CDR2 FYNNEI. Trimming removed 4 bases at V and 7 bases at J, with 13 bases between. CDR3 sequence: CASSGYRLFEAFF. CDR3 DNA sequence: TGTGCCAGCAGTGGGTACAGGTTGTTTGAAGCTTTCTTT.

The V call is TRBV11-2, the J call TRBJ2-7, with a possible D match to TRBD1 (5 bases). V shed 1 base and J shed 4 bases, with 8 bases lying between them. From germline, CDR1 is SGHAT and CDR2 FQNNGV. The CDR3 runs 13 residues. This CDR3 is CASSLGTQYEQYF. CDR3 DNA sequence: TGTGCCAGCAGCTTAGGGACACAGTACGAGCAGTACTTC.

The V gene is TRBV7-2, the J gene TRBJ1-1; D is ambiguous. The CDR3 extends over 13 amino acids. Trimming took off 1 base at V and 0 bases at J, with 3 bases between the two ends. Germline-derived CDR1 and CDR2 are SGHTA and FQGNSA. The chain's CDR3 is CASSLVMNTEAFF. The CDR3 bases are TGTGCCAGCAGCTTAGTTATGAACACTGAAGCTTTCTTT. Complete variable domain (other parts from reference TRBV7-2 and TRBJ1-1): GAGVSQSPSNKVTEKGKDVELRCDPISGHTALYWYRQSLGQGLEFLIYFQGNSAPDKSGLPSDRFSAERTGGSVSTLTIQRTQQEDSAVYLCASSLVMNTEAFFGQGTRLTVV.

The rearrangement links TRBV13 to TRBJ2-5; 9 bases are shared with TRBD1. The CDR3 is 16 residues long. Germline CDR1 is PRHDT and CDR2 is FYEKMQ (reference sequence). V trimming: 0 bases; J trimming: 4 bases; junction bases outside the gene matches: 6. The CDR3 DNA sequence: TGTGCCAGCAGCTTAGGCCAAACAGGGGGCGGAGAGACCCAGTACTTC. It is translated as CASSLGQTGGGETQYF. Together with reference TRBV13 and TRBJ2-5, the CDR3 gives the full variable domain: AAGVIQSPRHLIKEKRETATLKCYPIPRHDTVYWYQQGPGQDPQFLISFYEKMQSDKGSIPDRFSAQQFSDYHSELNMSSLELGDSALYFCASSLGQTGGGETQYFGPGTRLLVL.

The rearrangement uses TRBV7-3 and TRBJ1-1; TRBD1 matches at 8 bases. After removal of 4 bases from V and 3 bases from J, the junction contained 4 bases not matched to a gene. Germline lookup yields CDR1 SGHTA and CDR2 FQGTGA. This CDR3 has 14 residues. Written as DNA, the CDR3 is TGTGCCAGCAGCTGGACAGGGCTGGACACTGAAGCTTTCTTT. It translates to CASSWTGLDTEAFF.

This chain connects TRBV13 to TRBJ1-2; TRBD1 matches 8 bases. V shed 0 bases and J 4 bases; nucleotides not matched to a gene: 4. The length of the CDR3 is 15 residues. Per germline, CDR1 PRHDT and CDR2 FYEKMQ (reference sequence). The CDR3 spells CASSLGDRDGYGYTF. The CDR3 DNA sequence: TGTGCCAGCAGCTTAGGGGACAGGGATGGCTATGGCTACACCTTC.